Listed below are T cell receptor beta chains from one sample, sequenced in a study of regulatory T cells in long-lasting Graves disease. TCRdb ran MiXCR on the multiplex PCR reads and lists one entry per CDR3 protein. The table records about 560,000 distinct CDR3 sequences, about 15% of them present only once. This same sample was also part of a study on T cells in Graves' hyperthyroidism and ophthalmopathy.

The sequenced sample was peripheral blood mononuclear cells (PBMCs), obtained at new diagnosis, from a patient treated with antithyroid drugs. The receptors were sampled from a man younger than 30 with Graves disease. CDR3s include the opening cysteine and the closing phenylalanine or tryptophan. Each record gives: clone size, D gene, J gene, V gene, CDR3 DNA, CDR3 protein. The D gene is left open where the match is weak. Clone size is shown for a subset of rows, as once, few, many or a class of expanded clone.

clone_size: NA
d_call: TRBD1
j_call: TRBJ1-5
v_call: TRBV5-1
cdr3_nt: TGCGCCAGCAGCTTGGCAGGGGACAGACGTCAGCCCCAGCATTTT
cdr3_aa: CASSLAGDRRQPQHF

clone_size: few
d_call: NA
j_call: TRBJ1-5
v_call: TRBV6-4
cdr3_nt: TGTGCCAGCAGTGACAGGGTGGGGCAGCCCCAGCATTTT
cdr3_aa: CASSDRVGQPQHF

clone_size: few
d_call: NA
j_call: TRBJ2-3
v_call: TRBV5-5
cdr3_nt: TGTGCCAGCACCCAGCAGGGTGGGGGCACAGATACGCAGTATTTT
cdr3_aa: CASTQQGGGTDTQYF

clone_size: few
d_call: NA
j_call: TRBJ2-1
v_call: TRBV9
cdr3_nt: TGTGCCAGCAGCGTAGTCGGGGAAAATGAGCAGTTCTTC
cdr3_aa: CASSVVGENEQFF

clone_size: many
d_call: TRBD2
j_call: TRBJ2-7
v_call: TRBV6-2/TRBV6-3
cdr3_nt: TGTGCCATCATTCTCTGGCTGCGGGAGGTAGCCTACGAGCAGTACTTC
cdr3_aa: CAIILWLREVAYEQYF

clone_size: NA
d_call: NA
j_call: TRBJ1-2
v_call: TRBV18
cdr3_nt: TGTGCCAGCTCACCACCGTTAACGGATTATGGCTACACCTTC
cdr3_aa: CASSPPLTDYGYTF

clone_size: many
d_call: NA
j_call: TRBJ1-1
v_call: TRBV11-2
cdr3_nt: TGTGCCAGCAGCTTAGAGATAGCAAACACTGAAGCTTTCTTT
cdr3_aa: CASSLEIANTEAFF

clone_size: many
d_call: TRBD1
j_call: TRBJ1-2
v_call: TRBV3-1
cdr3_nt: TGTGCCAGCAGCCCCACCTCTACCAGACAGGGTAACTATGGCTACACCTTC
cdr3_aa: CASSPTSTRQGNYGYTF

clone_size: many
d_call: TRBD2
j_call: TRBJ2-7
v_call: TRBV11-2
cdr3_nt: TGTGCCAGCAGCGCAACTAGCGGGAGCTCCTACGAGCAGTACTTC
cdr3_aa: CASSATSGSSYEQYF

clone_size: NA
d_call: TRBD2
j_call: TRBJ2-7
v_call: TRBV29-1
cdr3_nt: TGCAGCGTACAGACCGGGACTAACTCCTACGAGCAGTACTTC
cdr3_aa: CSVQTGTNSYEQYF

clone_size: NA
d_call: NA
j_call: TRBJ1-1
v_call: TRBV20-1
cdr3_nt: TGCAGTGCTTCCGGAACGGGGGAAAAAGCTTTCTTT
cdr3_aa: CSASGTGEKAFF

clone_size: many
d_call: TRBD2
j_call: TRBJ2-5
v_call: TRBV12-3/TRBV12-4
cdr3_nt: TGTGCCAGCAGTTTGGGGTTGACTAGCGGGAAGCAGACCCAGTACTTC
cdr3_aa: CASSLGLTSGKQTQYF

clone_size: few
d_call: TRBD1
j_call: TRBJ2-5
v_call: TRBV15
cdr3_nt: TGTGCCACCAGCAGATACAGGGGGGCCGGGGAGGCCCAGTACTTC
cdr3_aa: CATSRYRGAGEAQYF

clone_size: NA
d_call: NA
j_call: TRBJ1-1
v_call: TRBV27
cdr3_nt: TGTGCCAGCAGACCATTTACCCAGACAAACACTGAAGCTTTCTTT
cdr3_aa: CASRPFTQTNTEAFF

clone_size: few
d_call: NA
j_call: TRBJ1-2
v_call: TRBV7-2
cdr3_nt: TGTGCCAGCAGCTCAACTAATGGCTACACCTTC
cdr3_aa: CASSSTNGYTF

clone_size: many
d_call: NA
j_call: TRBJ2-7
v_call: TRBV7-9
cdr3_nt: TGTGCCAGCAGCTCAGACCGAGTCTACGAGCAGTACTTC
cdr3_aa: CASSSDRVYEQYF

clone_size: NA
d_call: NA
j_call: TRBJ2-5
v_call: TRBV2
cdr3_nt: TGTGCCAGCAGTGGCGGGACCCAGTCCCCGACCCAGTACTTC
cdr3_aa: CASSGGTQSPTQYF

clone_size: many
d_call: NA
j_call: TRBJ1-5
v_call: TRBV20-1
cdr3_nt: TGCAGTGCTAGCGTTAGGAGATTTAGCAATCAGCCCCAGCATTTT
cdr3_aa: CSASVRRFSNQPQHF

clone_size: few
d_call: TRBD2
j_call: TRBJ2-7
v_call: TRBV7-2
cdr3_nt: TGTGCCAGCAGCCCCCGGACTAGGGCAACCTACGAGCAGTACTTC
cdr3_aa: CASSPRTRATYEQYF

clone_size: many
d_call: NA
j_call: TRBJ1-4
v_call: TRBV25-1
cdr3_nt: TGTGCCAGCAGTGCGTCGGGGGACCGCCGGGAACTGTTTTTT
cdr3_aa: CASSASGDRRELFF

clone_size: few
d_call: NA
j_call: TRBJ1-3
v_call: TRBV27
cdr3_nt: TGTGCCAGCAGTTTACGGGGTTTGGGAAACACCATATATTTT
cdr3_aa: CASSLRGLGNTIYF

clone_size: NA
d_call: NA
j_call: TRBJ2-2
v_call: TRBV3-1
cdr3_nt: TGTGCCAGCAGCCAAGCGGCACGGGTCACCGGGGAGCTGTTTTTT
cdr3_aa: CASSQAARVTGELFF

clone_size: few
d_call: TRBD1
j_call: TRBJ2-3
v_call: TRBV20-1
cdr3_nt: TGCAGTGCTAGCGGGACAGCCAGCACAGATACGCAGTATTTT
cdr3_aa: CSASGTASTDTQYF

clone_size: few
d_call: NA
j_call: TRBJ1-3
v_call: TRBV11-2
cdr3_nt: TGTGCCAGCAGCTCACCGAGCGGCCACCCTGGGGCCACCATATATTTT
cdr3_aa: CASSSPSGHPGATIYF

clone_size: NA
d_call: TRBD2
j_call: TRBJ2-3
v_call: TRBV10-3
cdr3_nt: TGTGCCATCAGTGACCGACTAGCGGGAGGAGATGATACGCAGTATTTT
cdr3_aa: CAISDRLAGGDDTQYF

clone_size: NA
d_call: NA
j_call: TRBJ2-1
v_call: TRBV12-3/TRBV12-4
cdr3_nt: TGTGCCAGCAGTTCATCCCAGCATGACAATGAGCAGTTCTTC
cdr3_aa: CASSSSQHDNEQFF

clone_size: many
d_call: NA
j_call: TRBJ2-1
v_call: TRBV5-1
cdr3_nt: TGCGCCAGCAGCCTCCAGGGAATCAATGAGCAGTTCTTC
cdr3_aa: CASSLQGINEQFF

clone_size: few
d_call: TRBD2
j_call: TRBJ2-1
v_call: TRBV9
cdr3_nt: TGTGCCAGCAGTGTTCCAGGGACTAGCGGGACCACGTGGGGTAATGAGCAGTTCTTC
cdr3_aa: CASSVPGTSGTTWGNEQFF

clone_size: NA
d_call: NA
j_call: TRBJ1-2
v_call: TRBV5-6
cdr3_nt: TGTGCCAGCAGCTTGCCCACTGGGGGCTACACCTTC
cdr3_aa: CASSLPTGGYTF

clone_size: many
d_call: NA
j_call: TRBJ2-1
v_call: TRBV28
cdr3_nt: TGTGCCAGCAGGGCTAGCCGCTCCTACAATGAGCAGTTCTTC
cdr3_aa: CASRASRSYNEQFF

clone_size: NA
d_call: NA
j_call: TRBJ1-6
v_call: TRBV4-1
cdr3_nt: TGCGCCAGCAGCCGCCTTTGGGAGGATAATTCACCCCTCCACTTT
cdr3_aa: CASSRLWEDNSPLHF

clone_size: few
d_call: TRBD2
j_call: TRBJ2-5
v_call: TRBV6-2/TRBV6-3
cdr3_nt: TGTGCCAGCAGTTCCACGGGACTAGCGGGAGGAGAGACCCAGTACTTC
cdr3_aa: CASSSTGLAGGETQYF

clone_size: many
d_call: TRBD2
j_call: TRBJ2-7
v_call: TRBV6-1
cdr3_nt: TGTGCCAGCAGCCTGGGGCCGGGACTAGCGAACGGAGTCCCCTACGAGCAGTACTTC
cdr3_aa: CASSLGPGLANGVPYEQYF

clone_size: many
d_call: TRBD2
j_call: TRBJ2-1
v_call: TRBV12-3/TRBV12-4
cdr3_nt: TGTGCCAGCAGTTTATTCGGGACTAGCGGTTACAATGAGCAGTTCTTC
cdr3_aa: CASSLFGTSGYNEQFF

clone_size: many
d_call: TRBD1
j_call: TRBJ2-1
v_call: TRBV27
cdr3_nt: TGTGCCAGCAGTTTTAGACAGGGGAATGAGCAGTTCTTC
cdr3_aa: CASSFRQGNEQFF

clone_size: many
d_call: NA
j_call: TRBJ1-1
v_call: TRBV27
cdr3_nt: TGTGCCAGCAGTTTCGGGGGAGCTGAAGCTTTCTTT
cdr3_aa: CASSFGGAEAFF

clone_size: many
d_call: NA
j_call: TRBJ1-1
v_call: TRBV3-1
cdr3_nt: TGTGCCAGCAGCCCCAGAGGGGACACTGAAGCTTTCTTT
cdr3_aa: CASSPRGDTEAFF

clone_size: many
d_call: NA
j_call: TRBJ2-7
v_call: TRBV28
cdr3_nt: TGTGCCAGCAGATCCGTTACTAAAGCGGACTACGAGCAGTACTTC
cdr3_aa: CASRSVTKADYEQYF

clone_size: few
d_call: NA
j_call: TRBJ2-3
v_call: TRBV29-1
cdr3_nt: TGCAGCGTTGAACGGTACAACAGTCATCCAGATACGCAGTATTTT
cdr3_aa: CSVERYNSHPDTQYF

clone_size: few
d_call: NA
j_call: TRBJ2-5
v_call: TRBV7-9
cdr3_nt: TGTGCCAGCAGCCCGCCTGTATCAGACCGAGAGACCCAGTACTTC
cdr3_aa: CASSPPVSDRETQYF

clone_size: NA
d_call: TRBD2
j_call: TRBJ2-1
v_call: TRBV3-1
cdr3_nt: TGTGCCAGCAGCTATAGCGAACTAGCGGGAGGTAGTGGCAATGAGCAGTTCTTC
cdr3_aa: CASSYSELAGGSGNEQFF

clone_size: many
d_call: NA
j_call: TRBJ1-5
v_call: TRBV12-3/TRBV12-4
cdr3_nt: TGTGCCAGCAGTTTAGGTGTCGGGGGTCAGCCCCAGCATTTT
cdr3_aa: CASSLGVGGQPQHF

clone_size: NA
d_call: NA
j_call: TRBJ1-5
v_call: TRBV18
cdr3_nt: TGTGCCAGCTCACCAAGGGACCGGACGGGCAATCAGCCCCAGCATTTT
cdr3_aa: CASSPRDRTGNQPQHF

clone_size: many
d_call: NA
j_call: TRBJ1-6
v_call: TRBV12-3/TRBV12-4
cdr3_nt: TGTGCCAGCAGTTTTCGAGGGAACAATTCACCCCTCCACTTT
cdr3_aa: CASSFRGNNSPLHF

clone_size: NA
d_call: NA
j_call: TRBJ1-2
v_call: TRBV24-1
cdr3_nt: TGTGCCACCAGTGATTTGTGGAGACCTCTACCTTCTAACTATGGCTACACCTTC
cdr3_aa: CATSDLWRPLPSNYGYTF

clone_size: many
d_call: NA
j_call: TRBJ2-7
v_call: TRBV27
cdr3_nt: TGTGCCAGCAGTCCATCCCCCCGATACTCCTCCGAGCAGTACTTC
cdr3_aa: CASSPSPRYSSEQYF

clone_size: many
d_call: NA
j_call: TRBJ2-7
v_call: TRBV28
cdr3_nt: TGTGCCAGCAGTCCTCCCTCCGGGGTCAAGTACTTC
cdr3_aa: CASSPPSGVKYF

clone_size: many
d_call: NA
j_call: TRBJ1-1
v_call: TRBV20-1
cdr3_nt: TGCAGTGCAAAACAACCTCCACGCGGGTTGGTCGCTGAAGCTTTCTTT
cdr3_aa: CSAKQPPRGLVAEAFF

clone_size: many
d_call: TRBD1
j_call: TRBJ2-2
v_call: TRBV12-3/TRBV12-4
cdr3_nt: TGTGCCAGCAGTTTGCGACAGGGGGCATTTTCTAACACCGGGGAGCTGTTTTTT
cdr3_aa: CASSLRQGAFSNTGELFF

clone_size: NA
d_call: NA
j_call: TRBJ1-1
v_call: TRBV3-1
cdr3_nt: TGTGCCAGCAGCCGCCGAGGTGGCACTGAAGCTTTCTTT
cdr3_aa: CASSRRGGTEAFF

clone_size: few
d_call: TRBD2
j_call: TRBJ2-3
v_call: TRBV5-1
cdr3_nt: TGCGCCAGCAGCTTGGGGGAGGGGGATACGCAGTATTTT
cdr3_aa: CASSLGEGDTQYF

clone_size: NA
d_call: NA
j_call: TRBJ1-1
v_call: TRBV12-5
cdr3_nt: TGTGCTAGTGGTTTGCGAGGGACGGGAGCTTTCTTT
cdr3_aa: CASGLRGTGAFF

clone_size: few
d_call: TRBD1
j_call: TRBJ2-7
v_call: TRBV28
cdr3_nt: TGTGCCAGCAGTTTCGACAGGGGAGTCTACGAGCAGTACTTC
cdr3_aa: CASSFDRGVYEQYF

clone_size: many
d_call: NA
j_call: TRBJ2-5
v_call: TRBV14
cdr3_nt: TGTGCCAGCTCGCGGGGCCAAGAGACCCAGTACTTC
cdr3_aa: CASSRGQETQYF

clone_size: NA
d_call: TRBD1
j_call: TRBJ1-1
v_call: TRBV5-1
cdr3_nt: TGCGCCAGCAGCACCAAGACAGGGGGGAACACTGAAGCTTTCTTT
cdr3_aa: CASSTKTGGNTEAFF

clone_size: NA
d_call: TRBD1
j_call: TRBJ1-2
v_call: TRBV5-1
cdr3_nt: TGCGCCAGCAGCCCCGTACCGGACAGGGTAGGGAGTTTTGGCTACACCTTC
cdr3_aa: CASSPVPDRVGSFGYTF

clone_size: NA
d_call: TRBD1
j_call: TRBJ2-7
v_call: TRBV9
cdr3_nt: TGTGCCAGCAGCGAGGGGACAGGGAGATACTACGAGCAGTACTTC
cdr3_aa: CASSEGTGRYYEQYF

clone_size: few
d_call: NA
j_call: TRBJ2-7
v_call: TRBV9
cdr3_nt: TGTGCCAGCAGCAAGAGTCCAGGGGACAACGAGCAGTACTTC
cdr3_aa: CASSKSPGDNEQYF

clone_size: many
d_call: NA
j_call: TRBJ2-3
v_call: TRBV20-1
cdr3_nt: TGCAGTGCCCCCCCCCGGGGCACAGATACGCAGTATTTT
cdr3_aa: CSAPPRGTDTQYF